A single sample gave rise to the 17 T cell receptor beta chains below, sequenced in a study of monozygotic twins with inflammatory bowel disease. TCRdb re-called the 5' RACE reads and shows each CDR3 protein once, DNA omitted. In all, the sample yields around 220,000 distinct CDR3 sequences. Sequencing was carried out using blood. These receptors all stem from a human donor with ulcerative colitis or Crohn's disease, or a healthy co-twin of an affected twin (not recorded which).

V gene TRBV20-1 combines with J gene TRBJ2-4; TCRdb reports TRBD2, a call that lacks DNA to check it against. Germline assignment: CDR1 DFQATT and CDR2 SNEGSKA (reference sequence). The CDR3 is 16 amino acids. CDR3 amino acids: CSVPGLATVAKNIQYF.

The V call is TRBV5-1, the J call TRBJ2-7; TCRdb's D call of TRBD2 is untestable without DNA. Germline values: CDR1 SGHRS, CDR2 YFSETQ. This CDR3 contains 15 residues. This CDR3 is CASSLGASGSYEQYF.

The chain couples TRBV11-3 to TRBJ2-1; TCRdb reports TRBD2, a call that lacks DNA to check it against. CDR1 SGHNT and CDR2 YENEEA come from the germline V gene. This CDR3 has 15 amino acids. The CDR3 loop is CASSFKASGNNEQFF.

The V and J genes are TRBV30 and TRBJ1-1; there is no DNA to check the TCRdb D call of TRBD1. CDR1 and CDR2 (germline): GTSNPN, SVGIG (reference sequence). This CDR3 is built from 16 residues. Here the CDR3 reads CAWSELSGQPHTEAFF.

The chain joins TRBV5-1 to TRBJ1-5. Per germline, CDR1 SGHRS and CDR2 YFSETQ. The CDR3 sequence is 15 residues long. This CDR3 is CASSLSDFQNQPQHF.

The V and J genes are TRBV5-5 and TRBJ2-7; TCRdb names TRBD2, which stays unverified in the absence of DNA. Looked up from germline, CDR1 is SGHKS and CDR2 is YYEKEE (reference sequence). The CDR3 spans 13 residues. CDR3: CASSPSGSPEQYF.

The chain employs TRBV11-1 and TRBJ2-1; TCRdb's assignment of TRBD1 cannot be checked, as there is no DNA. The V gene's germline CDR1 is SGHAT and CDR2 FQDESV (reference sequence). The length of the CDR3 is 16 residues. CDR3 sequence reads: CASRKSQGFPYNEQFF.

The chain combines TRBV27 with TRBJ1-1; TCRdb designates TRBD1, a call that cannot be tested without DNA. CDR1 and CDR2 from the germline V gene are MNHEY and SMNVEV (reference sequence). The CDR3 contains 15 residues. This CDR3 is CASRAKQGIDTEAFF.

The chain combines TRBV12-3 or TRBV12-4 with TRBJ2-7; TCRdb lists TRBD1, though no DNA is available to test this call. The CDR3 length is 15 residues. Here the CDR3 reads CASSTRDKKFDEQYF.

The genes are TRBV7-2 and TRBJ2-5; TCRdb's D call, TRBD1, is unchecked because there is no DNA. The CDR3 has 11 amino acids. The germline V gene encodes CDR1 SGHTA and CDR2 FQGNSA. The CDR3 reads CASSLGDHQYF.

CDR3 loop: CASSLPSDGYTF. The V gene is TRBV5-1, the J gene TRBJ1-2. Per the germline V gene, CDR1 is SGHRS and CDR2 is YFSETQ. The length of the CDR3 is 12 residues.

The chain carries TRBV20-1 and TRBJ1-1. The germline V gene has CDR1 DFQATT and CDR2 SNEGSKA (reference sequence). This CDR3 contains 14 residues. CDR3 sequence: CSATQGPMNTEAFF.

This chain connects TRBV2 to TRBJ2-5; lacking DNA, the TRBD1 call made by TCRdb goes unchecked. CDR1 is SNHLY and CDR2 is FYNNEI in the germline V gene. The CDR3 is 15 residues long. CDR3 residues: CASTLDRRAQETQYF.

The chain recombines TRBV18 with TRBJ1-6; the D gene TCRdb calls, TRBD1, cannot be checked with no DNA. Germline CDR1 and CDR2: KGHSH and LQKENI. The CDR3 extends over 14 amino acids. CDR3 amino acids: CASSEDRANSPLHF.

V usage is TRBV7-2 and J usage is TRBJ2-5; TCRdb names TRBD2, which stays unverified in the absence of DNA. There are 16 residues in the CDR3. Germline V gives CDR1 SGHTA, CDR2 FQGNSA. CDR3 region: CASSPIAGGPSGTQYF.

The chain links TRBV10-3 to TRBJ2-2; there is no DNA to check the TCRdb D call of TRBD1. Per the germline V gene, CDR1 is ENHRY and CDR2 is SYGVKD. The CDR3 totals 18 residues. The CDR3 loop is CAISDAWTAGGRTGELFF.

The rearrangement joins TRBV7-2 to TRBJ2-3. This CDR3 has 15 residues. Germline loops: CDR1 SGHTA, CDR2 FQGNSA. CDR3 sequence reads: CASSFNSVGTDTQYF.